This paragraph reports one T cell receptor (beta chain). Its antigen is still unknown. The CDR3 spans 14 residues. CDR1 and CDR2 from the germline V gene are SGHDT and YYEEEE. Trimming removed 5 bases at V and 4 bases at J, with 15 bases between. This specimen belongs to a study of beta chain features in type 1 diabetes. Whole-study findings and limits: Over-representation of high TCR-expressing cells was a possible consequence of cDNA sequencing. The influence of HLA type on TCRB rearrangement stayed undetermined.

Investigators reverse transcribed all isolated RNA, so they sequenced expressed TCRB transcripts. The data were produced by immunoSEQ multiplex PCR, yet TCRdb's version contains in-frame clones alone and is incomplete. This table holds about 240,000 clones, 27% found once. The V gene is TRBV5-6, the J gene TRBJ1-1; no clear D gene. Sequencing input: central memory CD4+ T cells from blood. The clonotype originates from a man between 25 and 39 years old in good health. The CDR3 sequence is CASSRRGAGTEAFF. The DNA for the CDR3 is TGTGCCAGCAGTCGGCGGGGAGCGGGCACTGAAGCTTTCTTT.